The 7 T cell receptor beta chains given below trace back to one sample, sequenced in a study of beta chain features in type 1 diabetes. Expressed TCRB transcripts were sequenced because the isolated RNA had all been reverse transcribed beforehand. This table comes from immunoSEQ multiplex PCR, and its TCRdb copy is limited to in-frame clones, with some not included. The sample includes roughly 140,000 clones, approximately 8.1% of them seen just once. Source material: central memory CD4+ T cells from blood. Receptors were obtained from a man aged 18-30 years in good health.

This clone was seen ten or more times. The chain couples TRBV6-6 to TRBJ1-5; D possibly corresponds to TRBD1 (6 bases). From germline, CDR1 is MNHNY and CDR2 SVGAGI (reference sequence). Trimming removed 6 bases at V and 3 bases at J, with 12 bases between. The CDR3 sequence is 14 residues long. CDR3 sequence (DNA): TGTGCCAGCAGAGGACAGAGCCACAATCAGCCCCAGCATTTT. It is translated as CASRGQSHNQPQHF.

This clone was detected only a few times. The chain employs TRBV7-9 and TRBJ2-2; perhaps TRBD2 as D (6 bases). This CDR3 has 14 amino acids. Trimming stripped 1 base from V and 4 bases from J, with 7 bases between. Germline loops: CDR1 SEHNR, CDR2 FQNEAQ (reference sequence). The CDR3 bases are TGTGCCAGCAGCTTAGTCGGGGGCACCGGGGAGCTGTTTTTT. It specifies CASSLVGGTGELFF.

Only a few counts were recorded for this clone. In DNA, the CDR3 is TGTGCCAGCCGTGAGGGACTAGCTCACAATGAGCAGTTCTTC. This codes for CASREGLAHNEQFF. The chain employs TRBV7-3 and TRBJ2-1; TRBD2 matches 9 bases. This CDR3 is built from 14 residues. With 8 bases clipped from V and 5 bases from J, the junction kept 7 bases outside the gene matches. The germline V gene has CDR1 SGHTA and CDR2 FQGTGA. The whole variable domain, filled in from reference TRBV7-3 and TRBJ2-1, reads GAGVSQTPSNKVTEKGKYVELRCDPISGHTALYWYRQSLGQGPEFLIYFQGTGAADDSGLPNDRFFAVRPEGSVSTLKIQRTERGDSAVYLCASREGLAHNEQFFGPGTRLTVL.

This chain joins TRBV14 and TRBJ1-1; 7 bases fit TRBD1. The V gene's germline CDR1 is SGHDN and CDR2 FVKESK. Unmatched junction bases numbered 4, after V lost 3 bases and J lost 3 bases. There are 14 residues in the CDR3. Here the CDR3 reads CASSQGRGYTEAFF. Written as DNA, the CDR3 is TGTGCCAGCAGCCAGGGCAGGGGGTACACTGAAGCTTTCTTT. Full variable domain (outside the CDR3, taken from reference TRBV14 and TRBJ1-1): EAGVTQFPSHSVIEKGQTVTLRCDPISGHDNLYWYRRVMGKEIKFLLHFVKESKQDESGMPNNRFLAERTGGTYSTLKVQPAELEDSGVYFCASSQGRGYTEAFFGQGTRLTVV.

The V gene is TRBV9, the J gene TRBJ2-2; TRBD1 might be the D (5 bases). Deletions cut 3 bases from V and 1 base from J, with 7 bases between. This CDR3 is built from 14 residues. The germline gives CDR1 SGDLS, CDR2 YYNGEE. The CDR3 DNA sequence: TGTGCCAGCAGCGGACAGATGAACACCGGGGAGCTGTTTTTT. Its protein is CASSGQMNTGELFF.

There are a few counts of this clone. The rearrangement links TRBV9 to TRBJ1-3; 10 bases align to TRBD1. The CDR3 is 14 amino acids. Germline CDR1 is SGDLS and CDR2 is YYNGEE. V shed 4 bases, J shed 7 bases, and the junction held 5 bases outside the gene matches. Here the CDR3 reads CASSLGQGRNTIYF. DNA of the CDR3: TGTGCCAGCAGCCTGGGACAGGGGAGGAACACCATATATTTT.

J is TRBJ1-1 and V is TRBV28; D perhaps matches TRBD1 (6 bases). In germline, CDR1 is MDHEN, CDR2 SYDVKM. The CDR3 sequence is 13 residues long. V was cut by 5 bases and J by 6 bases, with 13 bases left in between. CDR3 DNA sequence: TGTGCCAGCAGTAACACAGGGAGGGCTGAAGCTTTCTTT. Amino acid sequence: CASSNTGRAEAFF.